The present T cell receptor (beta chain) was sequenced within a study of cytomegalovirus exposure and HLA in healthy donors. Findings of the study overall: TCR beta V- and J-gene trimming was later associated with a missense DCLRE1C variant. TCR beta V segments were, for the most part, productive about 87% or about 30% of the time in an earlier analysis. Reportedly, cytomegalovirus status was diagnosed with high sensitivity and specificity.

Per germline, CDR1 MNHNY and CDR2 SVGAGI (reference sequence). After removal of 4 bases from V and 2 bases from J, the junction contained 3 bases not matched to a gene. The CDR3 runs to 14 residues. PCR involved 60 Vbeta and 13 Jbeta primers. Here immunoSEQ multiplex PCR was the method, and the copy in TCRdb shows in-frame clones only, minus some. Here the sample spans roughly 160,000 clones, around 75% being singletons. In regard to this clone: Its cognate antigen is unknown.

The source is a female donor in good health and CMV-seronegative. The rearrangement joins TRBV6-6 to TRBJ2-7; 9 nucleotides agree with TRBD1. The sequencing sample was made of PBMCs. Here the CDR3 reads CASSWGQGPYEQYF. Written as DNA, the CDR3 is TGTGCCAGCAGTTGGGGACAGGGCCCCTACGAGCAGTACTTC.